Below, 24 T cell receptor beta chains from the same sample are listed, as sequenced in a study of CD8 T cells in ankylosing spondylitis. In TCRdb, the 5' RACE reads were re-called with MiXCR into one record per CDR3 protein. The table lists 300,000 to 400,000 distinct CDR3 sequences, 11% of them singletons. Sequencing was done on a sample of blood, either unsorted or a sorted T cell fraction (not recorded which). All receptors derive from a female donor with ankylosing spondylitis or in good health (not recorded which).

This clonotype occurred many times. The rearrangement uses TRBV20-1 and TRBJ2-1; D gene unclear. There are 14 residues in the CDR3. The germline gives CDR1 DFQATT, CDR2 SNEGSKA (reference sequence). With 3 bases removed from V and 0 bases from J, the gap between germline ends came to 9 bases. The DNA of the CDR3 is TGCAGTGCTAGCGGCAGACTCTCCTACAATGAGCAGTTCTTC. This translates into CSASGRLSYNEQFF.

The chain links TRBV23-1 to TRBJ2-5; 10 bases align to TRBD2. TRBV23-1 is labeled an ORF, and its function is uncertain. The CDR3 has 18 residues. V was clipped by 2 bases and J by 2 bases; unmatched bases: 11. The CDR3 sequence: CASSQRRSGLAEQETQYF. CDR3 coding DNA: TGCGCCAGCAGTCAACGTCGGTCAGGACTAGCGGAACAAGAGACCCAGTACTTC.

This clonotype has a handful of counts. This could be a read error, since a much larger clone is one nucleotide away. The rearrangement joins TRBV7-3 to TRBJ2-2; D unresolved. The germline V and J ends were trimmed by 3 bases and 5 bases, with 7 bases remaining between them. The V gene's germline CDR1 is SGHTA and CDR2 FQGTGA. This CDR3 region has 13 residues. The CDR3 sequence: CASSFRRTGELFF. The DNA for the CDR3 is TGTGCCAGCAGCTTTCGTCGGACCGGGGAGCTGTTTTTT.

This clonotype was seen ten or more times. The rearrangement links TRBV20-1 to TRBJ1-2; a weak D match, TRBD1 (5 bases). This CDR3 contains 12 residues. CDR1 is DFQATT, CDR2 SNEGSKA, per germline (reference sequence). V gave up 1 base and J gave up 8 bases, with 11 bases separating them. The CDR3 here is CSARVGARGYTF. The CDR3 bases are TGCAGTGCTAGAGTTGGGGCGAGGGGCTACACCTTC.

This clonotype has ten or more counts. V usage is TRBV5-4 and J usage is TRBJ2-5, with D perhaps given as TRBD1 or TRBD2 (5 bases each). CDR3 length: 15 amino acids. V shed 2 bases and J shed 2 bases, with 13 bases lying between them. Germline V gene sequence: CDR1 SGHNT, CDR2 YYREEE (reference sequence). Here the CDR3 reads CASSLRLGVQETQYF. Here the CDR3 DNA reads TGTGCCAGCAGCTTACGCCTGGGGGTTCAAGAGACCCAGTACTTC.

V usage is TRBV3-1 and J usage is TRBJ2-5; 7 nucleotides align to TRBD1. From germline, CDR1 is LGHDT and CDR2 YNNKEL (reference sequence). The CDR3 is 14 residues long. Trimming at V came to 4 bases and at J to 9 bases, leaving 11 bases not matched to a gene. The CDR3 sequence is CASSPPGQIYSQYF. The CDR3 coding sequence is TGTGCCAGCAGCCCCCCGGGACAGATATATTCCCAGTACTTC.

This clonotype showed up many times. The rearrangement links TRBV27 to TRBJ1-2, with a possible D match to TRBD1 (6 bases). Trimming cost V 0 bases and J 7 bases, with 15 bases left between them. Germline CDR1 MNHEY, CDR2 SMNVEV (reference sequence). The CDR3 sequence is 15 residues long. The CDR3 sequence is CASSLSRGALGGYTF. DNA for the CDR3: TGTGCCAGCAGTTTATCAAGGGGGGCTCTAGGTGGCTACACCTTC.

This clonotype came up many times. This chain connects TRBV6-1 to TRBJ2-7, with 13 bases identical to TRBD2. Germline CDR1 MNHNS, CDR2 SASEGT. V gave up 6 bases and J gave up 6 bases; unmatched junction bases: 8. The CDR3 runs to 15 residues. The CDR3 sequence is CASRSGLAGIGEQYF. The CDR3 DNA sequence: TGTGCCAGCAGATCGGGACTAGCGGGAATAGGCGAGCAGTACTTC.

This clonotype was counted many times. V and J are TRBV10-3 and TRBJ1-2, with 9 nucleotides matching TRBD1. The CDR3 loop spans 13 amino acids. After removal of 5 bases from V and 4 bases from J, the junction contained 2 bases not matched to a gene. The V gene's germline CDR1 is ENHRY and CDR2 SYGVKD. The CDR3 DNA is TGTGCCATCAGTCAGGACAGGGGCTATGGCTACACCTTC. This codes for CAISQDRGYGYTF.

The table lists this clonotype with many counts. CDR3 amino acids: CASSSRLAVSSYNEQFF. CDR3 nucleotide sequence: TGTGCCAGCAGCTCCCGACTAGCGGTAAGCTCCTACAATGAGCAGTTCTTC. The rearrangement links TRBV7-2 to TRBJ2-1; 9 bases are shared with TRBD2. V shed 4 bases, J shed 0 bases, and the junction held 7 bases outside the gene matches. Germline values: CDR1 SGHTA, CDR2 FQGNSA. The CDR3 is 17 amino acids.

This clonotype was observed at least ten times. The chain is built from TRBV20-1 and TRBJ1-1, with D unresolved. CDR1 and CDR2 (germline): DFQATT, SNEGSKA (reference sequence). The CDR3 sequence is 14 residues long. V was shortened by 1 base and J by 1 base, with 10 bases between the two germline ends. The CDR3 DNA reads TGCAGTGCTAGAGGAGGGAATAGGAACACTGAAGCTTTCTTT. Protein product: CSARGGNRNTEAFF.

CDR3 loop: CSAGGAGAGTDTQYF. As DNA, the CDR3 is TGCAGCGCCGGGGGGGCAGGGGCGGGCACAGATACGCAGTATTTT. J is TRBJ2-3 and V is TRBV29-1; 8 positions match TRBD2. The CDR3 totals 15 residues. Germline V gene data show CDR1 as SQVTM and CDR2 as ANQGSEA. The V segment lost 7 bases and the J segment 1 base; nucleotides outside the gene matches: 10.

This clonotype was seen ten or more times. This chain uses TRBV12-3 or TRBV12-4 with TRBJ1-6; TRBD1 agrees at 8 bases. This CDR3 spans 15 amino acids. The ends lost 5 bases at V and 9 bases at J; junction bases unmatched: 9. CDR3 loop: CASSTGGRWGSPLHF. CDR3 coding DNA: TGTGCCAGCAGTACAGGGGGGAGGTGGGGTTCACCCCTCCACTTT.

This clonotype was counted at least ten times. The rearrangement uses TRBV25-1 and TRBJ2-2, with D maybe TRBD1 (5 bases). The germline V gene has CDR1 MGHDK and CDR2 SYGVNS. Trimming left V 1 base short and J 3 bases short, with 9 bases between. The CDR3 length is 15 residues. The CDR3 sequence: CASSESGRDTGELFF. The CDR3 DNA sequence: TGTGCCAGCAGTGAATCAGGGCGAGACACCGGGGAGCTGTTTTTT.

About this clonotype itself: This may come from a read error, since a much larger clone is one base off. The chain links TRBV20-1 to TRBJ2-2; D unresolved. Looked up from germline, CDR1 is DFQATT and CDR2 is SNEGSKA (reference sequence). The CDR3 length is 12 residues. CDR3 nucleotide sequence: TGCAGTGCTAAGGCGTTCACCGTGGAGCTGTTTTTT. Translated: CSAKAFTVELFF.

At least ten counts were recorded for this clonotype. Here the CDR3 reads CASSLNGSPLNTEAFF. The CDR3 DNA reads TGTGCCAGCAGCTTAAACGGCAGCCCGTTGAACACTGAAGCTTTCTTT. The chain joins TRBV7-9 to TRBJ1-1; unclear D gene. This CDR3 comprises 16 residues. Trimming took off 2 bases at V and 0 bases at J, with 13 bases between the two ends. Germline V gene sequence: CDR1 SEHNR, CDR2 FQNEAQ (reference sequence).

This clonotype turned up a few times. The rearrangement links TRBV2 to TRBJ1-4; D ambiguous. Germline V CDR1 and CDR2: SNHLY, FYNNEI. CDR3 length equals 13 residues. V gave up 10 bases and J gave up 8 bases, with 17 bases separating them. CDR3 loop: CANTRGRVEKLFF. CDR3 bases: TGTGCCAATACCCGGGGAAGAGTCGAAAAACTGTTTTTT.

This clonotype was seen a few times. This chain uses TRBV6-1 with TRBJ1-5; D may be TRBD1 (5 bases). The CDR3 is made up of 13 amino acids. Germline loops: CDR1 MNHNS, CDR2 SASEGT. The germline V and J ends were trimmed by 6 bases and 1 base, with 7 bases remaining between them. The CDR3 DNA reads TGTGCCAGCAGGCGGGACAGCAATCAGCCCCAGCATTTT. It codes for CASRRDSNQPQHF.

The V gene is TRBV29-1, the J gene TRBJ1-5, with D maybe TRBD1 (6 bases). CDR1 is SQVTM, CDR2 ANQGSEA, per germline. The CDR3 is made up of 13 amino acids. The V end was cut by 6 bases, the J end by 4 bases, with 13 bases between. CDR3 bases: TGCAGCGTCAAGGGGGGGCTTAATCAGCCCCAGCATTTT. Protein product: CSVKGGLNQPQHF.

The CDR3: CASSFDLAGDSTEQFF. The DNA of the CDR3 is TGTGCCAGCAGCTTCGACTTAGCGGGAGATAGCACTGAGCAGTTCTTC. V and J are TRBV7-6 and TRBJ2-1, with 9 bases lining up with TRBD2. Germline CDR1 is SGHVS and CDR2 is FNYEAQ. The CDR3 length is 16 residues. Trimming at V came to 3 bases and at J to 9 bases, leaving 12 bases not matched to a gene.

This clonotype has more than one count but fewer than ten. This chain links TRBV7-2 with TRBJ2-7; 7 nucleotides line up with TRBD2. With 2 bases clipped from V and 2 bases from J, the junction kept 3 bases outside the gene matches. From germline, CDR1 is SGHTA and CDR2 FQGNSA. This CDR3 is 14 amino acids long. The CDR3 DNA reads TGTGCCAGCAGCTTACCTAGCGGAACCTACGAGCAGTACTTC. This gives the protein CASSLPSGTYEQYF.

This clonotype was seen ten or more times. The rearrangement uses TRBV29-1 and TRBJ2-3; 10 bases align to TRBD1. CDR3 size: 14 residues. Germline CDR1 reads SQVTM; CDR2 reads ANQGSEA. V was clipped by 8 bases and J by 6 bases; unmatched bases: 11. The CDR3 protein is CSSEEGQGSDTQYF. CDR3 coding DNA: TGCAGCTCTGAAGAGGGACAGGGGTCCGATACGCAGTATTTT.

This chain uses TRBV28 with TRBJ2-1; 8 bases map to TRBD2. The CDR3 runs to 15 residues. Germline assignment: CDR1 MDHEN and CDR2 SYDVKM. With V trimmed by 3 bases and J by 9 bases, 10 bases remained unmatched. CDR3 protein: CASSFQVGGAGEQFF. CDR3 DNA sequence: TGTGCCAGCAGTTTCCAGGTCGGGGGGGCAGGTGAGCAGTTCTTC.

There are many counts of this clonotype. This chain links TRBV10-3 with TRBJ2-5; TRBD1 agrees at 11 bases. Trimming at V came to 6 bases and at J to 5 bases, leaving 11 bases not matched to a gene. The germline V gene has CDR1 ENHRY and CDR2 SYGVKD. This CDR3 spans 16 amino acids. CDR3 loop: CAISPTGQGALETQYF. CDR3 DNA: TGTGCCATCAGCCCCACTGGACAGGGGGCATTGGAGACCCAGTACTTC.